The 6 T cell receptor beta chains below come from one sample, sequenced in a study of T cell changes during pregnancy in multiple sclerosis. Sequencing used immunoSEQ multiplex PCR; TCRdb keeps in-frame clones, though not all of them. Of roughly 40,000 clones listed, 75% to 95% are singletons. Sequenced here: CD4+ T cells from peripheral blood mononuclear cells, sampled in the third trimester of pregnancy. These receptors came from a female donor with multiple sclerosis, enrolled in a pregnancy study.

V is TRBV4-2 and J is TRBJ2-2, with D unclear. The CDR3 contains 13 residues. V was clipped by 4 bases and J by 2 bases, with 5 bases between them. The germline CDR1 and CDR2 sequences are LGHNA and YNFKEQ. The CDR3 loop reads CASSRHNTGELFF. DNA for the CDR3: TGTGCCAGCAGCCGACATAACACCGGGGAGCTGTTTTTT.

The chain uses TRBV28 and TRBJ1-2, with D unclear. Germline CDR1 and CDR2: MDHEN and SYDVKM. This CDR3 spans 13 amino acids. V dropped 5 bases and J dropped 4 bases, with 11 bases sitting between them. The CDR3 spells CASSVGSLYGYTF. CDR3 in DNA: TGTGCCAGCAGTGTCGGGAGCCTCTATGGCTACACCTTC.

Only a few counts were recorded for this clone. The chain couples TRBV14 to TRBJ2-2, with TRBD1 identical over 9 bases. J was trimmed by 3 bases and V by 5 bases; bases with no gene match: 7. The V gene's germline CDR1 is SGHDN and CDR2 FVKESK. The CDR3 has 16 amino acids. The CDR3 protein is CASSERGTGHTGELFF. The CDR3 DNA reads as TGTGCCAGCAGCGAACGGGGGACAGGGCACACCGGGGAGCTGTTTTTT.

The rearrangement uses TRBV5-4 and TRBJ2-1; 8 nucleotides line up with TRBD2. The CDR3 sequence is 15 residues long. V gave up 0 bases and J gave up 6 bases; unmatched junction bases: 5. Germline V gene sequence: CDR1 SGHNT, CDR2 YYREEE (reference sequence). This chain's CDR3 is CASSLGAGVGNEQFF. CDR3 in DNA: TGTGCCAGCAGCTTGGGAGCGGGAGTAGGCAATGAGCAGTTCTTC.

CDR3 coding DNA: TGTGCCAGTAGCCTGACAGGGCCGGGGGCCAACGTCCTGACTTTC. The encoded protein is CASSLTGPGANVLTF. J is TRBJ2-6 and V is TRBV19; TRBD1 aligns across 7 bases. The trim removed 6 bases at V and 4 bases at J, leaving 6 bases unmatched. The length of the CDR3 is 15 residues. Germline assignment: CDR1 LNHDA and CDR2 SQIVND (reference sequence).

There are a few counts of this clone. This chain connects TRBV6-1 to TRBJ1-2; D uncertain. The CDR3 is 15 amino acids. V shed 1 base and J shed 4 bases, with 13 bases lying between them. Germline CDR1 reads MNHNS; CDR2 reads SASEGT. CDR3 bases: TGTGCCAGCAGTGAAGGATTGGGAGATTCCTATGGCTACACCTTC. Encoded protein: CASSEGLGDSYGYTF.